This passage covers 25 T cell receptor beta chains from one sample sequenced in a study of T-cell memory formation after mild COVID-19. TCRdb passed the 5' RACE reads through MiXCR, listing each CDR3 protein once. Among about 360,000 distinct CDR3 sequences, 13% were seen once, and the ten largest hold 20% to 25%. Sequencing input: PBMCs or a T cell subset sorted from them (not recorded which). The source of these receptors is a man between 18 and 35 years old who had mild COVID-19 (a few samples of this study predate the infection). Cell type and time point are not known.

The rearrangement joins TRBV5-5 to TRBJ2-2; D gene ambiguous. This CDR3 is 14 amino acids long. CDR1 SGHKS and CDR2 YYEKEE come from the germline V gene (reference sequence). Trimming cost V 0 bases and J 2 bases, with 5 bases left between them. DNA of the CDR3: TGTGCCAGCAGCTTGGGGGTAAACACCGGGGAGCTGTTTTTT. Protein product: CASSLGVNTGELFF.

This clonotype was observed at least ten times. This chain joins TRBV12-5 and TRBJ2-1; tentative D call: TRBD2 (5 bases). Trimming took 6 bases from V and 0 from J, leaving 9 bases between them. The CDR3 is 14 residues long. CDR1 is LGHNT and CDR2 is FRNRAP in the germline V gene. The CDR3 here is CASGLGSSYNEQFF. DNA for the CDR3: TGTGCTAGTGGATTAGGGAGCTCCTACAATGAGCAGTTCTTC.

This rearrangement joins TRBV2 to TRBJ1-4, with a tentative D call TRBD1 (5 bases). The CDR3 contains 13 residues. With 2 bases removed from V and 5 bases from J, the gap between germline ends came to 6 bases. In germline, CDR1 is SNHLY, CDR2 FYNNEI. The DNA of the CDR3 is TGTGCCAGCAGTGAACACAGGAATGAAAAACTGTTTTTT. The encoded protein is CASSEHRNEKLFF. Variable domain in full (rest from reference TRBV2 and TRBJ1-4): EPEVTQTPSHQVTQMGQEVILRCVPISNHLYFYWYRQILGQKVEFLVSFYNNEISEKSEIFDDQFSVERPDGSNFTLKIRSTKLEDSAMYFCASSEHRNEKLFFGSGTQLSVL.

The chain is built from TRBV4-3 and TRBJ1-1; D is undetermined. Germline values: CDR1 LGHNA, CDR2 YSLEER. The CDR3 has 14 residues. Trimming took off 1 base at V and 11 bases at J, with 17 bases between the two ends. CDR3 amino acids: CASSQGLGHAAAFF. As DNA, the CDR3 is TGCGCCAGCAGCCAAGGTTTAGGTCACGCCGCGGCTTTCTTT.

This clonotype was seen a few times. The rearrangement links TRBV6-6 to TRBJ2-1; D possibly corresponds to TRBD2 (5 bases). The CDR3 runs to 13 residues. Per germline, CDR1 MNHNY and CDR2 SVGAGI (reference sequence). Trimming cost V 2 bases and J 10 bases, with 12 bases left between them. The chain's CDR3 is CASSYIGGGEQFF. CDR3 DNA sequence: TGTGCCAGCAGTTACATCGGAGGAGGAGAGCAGTTCTTC.

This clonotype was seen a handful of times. The CDR3 coding sequence is TGTGCCAGCAGTTACAGTGACAGCTACAGGTACCAAGAGACCCAGTACTTC. Encoded protein: CASSYSDSYRYQETQYF. This chain connects TRBV6-5 to TRBJ2-5, with D tentatively TRBD1 (5 bases). The ends were cut back, 2 bases at V and 0 bases at J, with 16 bases in the middle. The germline V gene has CDR1 MNHEY and CDR2 SVGAGI. The CDR3 totals 17 residues.

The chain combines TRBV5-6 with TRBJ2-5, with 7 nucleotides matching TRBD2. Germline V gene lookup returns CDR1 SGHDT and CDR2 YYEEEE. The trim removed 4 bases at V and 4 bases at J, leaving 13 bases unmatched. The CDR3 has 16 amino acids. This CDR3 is CASSLVRGSTLETQYF. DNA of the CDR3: TGTGCCAGCAGCCTGGTGCGGGGGTCTACCCTAGAGACCCAGTACTTC.

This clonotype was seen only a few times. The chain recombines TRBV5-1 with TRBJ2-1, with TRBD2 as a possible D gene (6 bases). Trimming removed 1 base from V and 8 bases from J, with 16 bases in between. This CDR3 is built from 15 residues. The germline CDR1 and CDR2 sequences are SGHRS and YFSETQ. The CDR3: CASSLPVGGGDEQFF. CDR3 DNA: TGCGCCAGCAGCTTGCCGGTGGGAGGTGGCGATGAGCAGTTCTTC.

This CDR3 is CASSQDSTADGYTF. The CDR3 DNA reads TGTGCCAGCAGCCAAGATTCGACAGCCGATGGCTACACCTTC. V is TRBV3-1 and J is TRBJ1-2, with D possibly matching TRBD1 (5 bases). The CDR3 runs 14 residues. Germline CDR1 and CDR2: LGHDT and YNNKEL (reference sequence). V lost 0 bases, J lost 6 bases, and 11 bases lay in between. Full variable domain (missing parts from reference TRBV3-1 and TRBJ1-2): DTAVSQTPKYLVTQMGNDKSIKCEQNLGHDTMYWYKQDSKKFLKIMFSYNNKELIINETVPNRFSPKSPDKAHLNLHINSLELGDSAVYFCASSQDSTADGYTFGSGTRLTVV.

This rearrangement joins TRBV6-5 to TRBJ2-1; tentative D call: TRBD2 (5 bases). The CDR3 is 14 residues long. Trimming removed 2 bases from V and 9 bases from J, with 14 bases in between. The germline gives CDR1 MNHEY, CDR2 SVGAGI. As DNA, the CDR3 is TGTGCCAGCAGTTACGGCCACCTAGCTTTTGAGCAGTTCTTC. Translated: CASSYGHLAFEQFF.

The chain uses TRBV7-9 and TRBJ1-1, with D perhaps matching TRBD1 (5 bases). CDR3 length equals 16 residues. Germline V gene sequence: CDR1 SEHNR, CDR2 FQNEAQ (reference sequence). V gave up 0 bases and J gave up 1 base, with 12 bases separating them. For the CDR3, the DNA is TGTGCCAGCAGCTTAGCTCGGGACCAAAGGAACACTGAAGCTTTCTTT. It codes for CASSLARDQRNTEAFF.

In DNA, the CDR3 is TGCAGCGTTGAAAGCGTGGGTAACCCCCACAATGAGCAGTTCTTC. Protein sequence: CSVESVGNPHNEQFF. The V and J genes are TRBV29-1 and TRBJ2-1, with D unclear. The CDR3 covers 15 residues. Trimming removed 2 bases at V and 5 bases at J, with 16 bases between. In germline, CDR1 is SQVTM, CDR2 ANQGSEA.

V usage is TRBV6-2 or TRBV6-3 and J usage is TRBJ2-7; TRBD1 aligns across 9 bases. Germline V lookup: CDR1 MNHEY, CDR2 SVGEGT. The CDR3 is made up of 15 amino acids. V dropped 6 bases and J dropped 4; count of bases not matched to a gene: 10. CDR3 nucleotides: TGTGCCAGCAGCTACCCGGGACAGGGAATGTACGAGCAGTACTTC. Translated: CASSYPGQGMYEQYF.

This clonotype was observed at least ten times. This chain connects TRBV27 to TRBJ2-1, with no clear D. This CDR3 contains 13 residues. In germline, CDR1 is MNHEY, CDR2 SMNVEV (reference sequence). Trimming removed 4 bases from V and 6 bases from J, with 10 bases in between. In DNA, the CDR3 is TGTGCCAGCAGTTCATGGCGGAGCAATGAGCAGTTCTTC. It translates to CASSSWRSNEQFF.

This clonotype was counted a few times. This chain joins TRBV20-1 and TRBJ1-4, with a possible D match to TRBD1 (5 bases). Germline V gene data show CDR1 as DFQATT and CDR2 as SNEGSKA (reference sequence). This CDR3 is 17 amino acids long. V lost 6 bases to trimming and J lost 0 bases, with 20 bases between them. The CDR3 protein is CSAPSGTRGSTNEKLFF. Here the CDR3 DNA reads TGCAGTGCCCCTTCGGGGACCCGGGGGTCAACTAATGAAAAACTGTTTTTT.

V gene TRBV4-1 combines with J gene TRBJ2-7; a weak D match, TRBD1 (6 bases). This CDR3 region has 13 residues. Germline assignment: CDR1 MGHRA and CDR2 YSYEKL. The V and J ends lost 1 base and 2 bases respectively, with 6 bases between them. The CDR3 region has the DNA TGCGCCAGCAGCCAAGGGGACACCTACGAGCAGTACGTC. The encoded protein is CASSQGDTYEQYV.

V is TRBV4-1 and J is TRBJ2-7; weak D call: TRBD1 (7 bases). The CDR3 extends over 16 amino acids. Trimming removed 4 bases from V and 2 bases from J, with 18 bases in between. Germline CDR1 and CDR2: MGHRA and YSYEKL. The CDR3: CASSPRGAGGTYEQYF. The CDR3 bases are TGCGCCAGCAGCCCCAGGGGAGCAGGGGGGACCTACGAGCAGTACTTC.

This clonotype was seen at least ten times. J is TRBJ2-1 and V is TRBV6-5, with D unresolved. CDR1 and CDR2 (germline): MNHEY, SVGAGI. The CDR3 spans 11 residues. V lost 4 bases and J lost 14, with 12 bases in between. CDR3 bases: TGTGCCAGCAGTTTCTGGGCAGGAGAGTTCTTC. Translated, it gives CASSFWAGEFF.

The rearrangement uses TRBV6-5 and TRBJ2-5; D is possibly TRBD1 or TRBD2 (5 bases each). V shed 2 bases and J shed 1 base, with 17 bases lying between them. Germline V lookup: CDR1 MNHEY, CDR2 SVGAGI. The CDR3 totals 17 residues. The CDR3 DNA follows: TGTGCCAGCAGTTACCAGCCGGGGCCGTTTAGCCAAGAGACCCAGTACTTC. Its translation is CASSYQPGPFSQETQYF.

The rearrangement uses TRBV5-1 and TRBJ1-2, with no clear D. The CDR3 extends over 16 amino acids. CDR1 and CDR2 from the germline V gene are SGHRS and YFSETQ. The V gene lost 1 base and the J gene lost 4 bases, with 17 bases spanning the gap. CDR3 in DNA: TGCGCCAGCAGCTTGAATGGACGGGCGCTAGGCTATGGCTACACCTTC. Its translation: CASSLNGRALGYGYTF.

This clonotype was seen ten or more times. DNA of the CDR3: TGCGCCAGCATCCCCGGGACAGGGCCCTACGAGCAGTACTTC. Translation gives CASIPGTGPYEQYF. The chain carries TRBV5-1 and TRBJ2-7, with 9 nucleotides matching TRBD1. This CDR3 contains 14 residues. V dropped 6 bases and J dropped 2; count of bases not matched to a gene: 6. CDR1 is SGHRS, CDR2 YFSETQ, per germline.

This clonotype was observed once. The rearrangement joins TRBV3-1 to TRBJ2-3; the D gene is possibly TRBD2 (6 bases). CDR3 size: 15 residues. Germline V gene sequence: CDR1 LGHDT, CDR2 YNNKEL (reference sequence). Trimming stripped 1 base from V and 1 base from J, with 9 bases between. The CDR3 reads CASSQGTTRTDTQYF. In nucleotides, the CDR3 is TGTGCCAGCAGCCAAGGGACTACTCGCACAGATACGCAGTATTTT.

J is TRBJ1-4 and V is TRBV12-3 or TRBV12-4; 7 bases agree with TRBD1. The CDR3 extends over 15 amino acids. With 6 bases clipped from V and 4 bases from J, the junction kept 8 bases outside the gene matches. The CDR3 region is CASSVPDRLNEKLFF. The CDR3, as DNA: TGTGCCAGCAGCGTACCGGACAGGCTTAATGAAAAACTGTTTTTT.

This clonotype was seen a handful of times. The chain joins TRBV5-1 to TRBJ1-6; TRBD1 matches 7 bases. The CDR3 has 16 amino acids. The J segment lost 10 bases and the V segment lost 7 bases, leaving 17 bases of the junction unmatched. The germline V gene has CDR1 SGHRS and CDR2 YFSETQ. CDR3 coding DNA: TGCGCCAGCTCTCGAACCCGGGAGGACAGGACGTCACCCCTCCACTTT. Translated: CASSRTREDRTSPLHF. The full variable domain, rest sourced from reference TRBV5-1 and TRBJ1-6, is KAGVTQTPRYLIKTRGQQVTLSCSPISGHRSVSWYQQTPGQGLQFLFEYFSETQRNKGNFPGRFSGRQFSNSRSEMNVSTLELGDSALYLCASSRTREDRTSPLHFGNGTRLTVT.

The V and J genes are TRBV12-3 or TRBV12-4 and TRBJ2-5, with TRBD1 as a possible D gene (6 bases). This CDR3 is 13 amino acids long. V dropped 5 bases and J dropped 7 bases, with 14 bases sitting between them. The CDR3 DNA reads TGTGCCAGCAGTACCGGGACAACGGGGACCCAGTACTTC. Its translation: CASSTGTTGTQYF.